This T cell receptor beta chain was recorded in a study of shared clonotypes between healthy human individuals (dated by TCRdb to about 2020). For the wider study: The cohort comprised a couple of women and a few men aged 18 to 49 years. For each donor, CD4 naive and CD4 memory were each given three plates, CD8 naive was given two plates, and CD8 memory was given one plate. To estimate repertoire size and how much clonotype sharing occurs between individuals, the study deeply sequenced the blood TCR repertoires of roughly 5 healthy adults. To increase sequencing depth and limit assay-specific biases, TCR repertoire library preparation and sequencing were carried out by different laboratories using diverse techniques. Between about 0.94 and 8.9 billion PBMCs per donor were obtained by leukapheresis.

Healthy HIV-negative adults with no recently reported acute infections or vaccinations were included as donors. Every donor was a Caucasian adult living in Nashville, Tennessee, USA. CD4+ T cells were enriched by magnetic negative selection; naive cells were then positively selected on CD45RA, and the negative fraction formed the memory subset. After blood collection by leukapheresis, PBMCs were isolated using Ficoll-Histopaque density gradient centrifugation and then cryopreserved in the vapor phase of liquid nitrogen. Analytical flow cytometry was used to check the purity and quantity of every magnetically sorted T cell population. Each sorted fraction had its genomic DNA isolated and then quantified by UV absorbance on a Nanodrop 2000c. Worth noting for this clone: This clone's antigen is unknown. Base-call qualities are not available, and no considerably larger clone is one nucleotide away.

Overall study outcomes, separate from this receptor: Rarefaction of sorted-subset datasets indicated incomplete sequencing despite the large sequencing depth. Pairwise subsampling indicated that sequencing depth was expected to affect the degree of clonotype sharing among donors. Naive subsets generally had larger estimated clonotype richness than memory subsets did. Because the study included a small number of donors, the genetic and exposure-history diversity represented was limited. Higher generation probabilities were observed for clonotypes shared by all four sorted-subset donors than for non-shared clonotypes. When a few donors were compared, the shared fraction of clonotypes was around 5.1% for naive CD4, around 3.5% for naive CD8, 2.3% for memory CD4, and 0.35% to 0.5% for memory CD8. Sampling was limited to blood, and TCR repertoires in tissue likely differ from TCR repertoires in blood.

TCR CDR3 regions were amplified from genomic DNA by multiplex PCR using the deep immunoSEQ assay. Genomic DNA extracted from each cell subset was distributed evenly over all wells of several immunoSEQ 96-well plates, and each plate served as one replicate. For sorted subsets, each replicate PCR was loaded with roughly 0.2 ug genomic DNA, equivalent to approximately 33,000 T cell genomes. Purified libraries were quantified with a Qubit 3.0 fluorometer, sized on a Bioanalyzer 2100, and re-quantified with the KAPA Library Quantification kit. Every immunoSEQ 96-well plate was sequenced on a dedicated single-read 150-cycle Illumina NextSeq 550 flow cell. The paper's processing steps were these. Because the immunoSEQ output held only junctional sequences and lacked quality scores, the filtering could not match the filtering applied to full-length reads. To assign V/J genes and CDR3, sequences were annotated against IMGT germline references using PyIR, a Python wrapper for IgBLAST v1.9. Reads with weak V/J assignments (E-value above 1e-6), missing CDR3, stop codons, out-of-frame junctions, or ambiguous translated residues were removed. A V3J clonotype was defined by an identical inferred V gene, J gene, and CDR3 amino acid sequence. The percentage overlap between two repertoires was calculated by dividing the number of shared unique clonotypes by the size of the smaller repertoire. Repertoire richness was assessed with RTK rarefaction, the Chao1 estimator, and Recon v2.1 estimates of unobserved clonotypes. Generation probabilities for all TCRbeta clonotypes obtained by the gDNA method from a few donors were computed using OLGA. Held by TCRdb, this immuneACCESS table contains in-frame sequences only and omits some clones. Under half of the omission traces to an unresolved V gene where checked; the cause of the rest is unknown. The DNA was the basis for D and trimming; V, J and clone size are from that table. The sample profile shows roughly 2.5 million clones; more than 80% of them were found once. The ten largest account for roughly 0.13% of the sample.

In the germline V gene, CDR1 corresponds to ENHRY and CDR2 to SYGVKD. The CDR3 runs 15 amino acids, cysteine and phenylalanine included. Here the CDR3 DNA is all that survives: 45 bases in frame from base 1. Compared with germline, V lacks 4 bases and J lacks 5 bases; bases without a gene match: 4. Specimen: naive CD4+ T cells sorted from blood. The cell subset or site label on this specimen signifies: CD45RA+ positively selected. The rearranged segments are TRBV10-3 and TRBJ2-5; TRBD2 lines up with 13 middle nucleotides. This sequence was found in a man in his late teens or twenties in good health. The DNA sequence is as follows: TGTGCCATCAGTGGCGGGACTAGCGGGGCGGAGACCCAGTACTTC. It specifies CAISGGTSGAETQYF.